This is a list of T cell receptor beta chains from one sample in a study of blood T cell repertoires in COVID-19. Here immunoSEQ multiplex PCR was the method, and the copy in TCRdb shows in-frame clones only, minus some. The sample records 450,000 to 500,000 clones, roughly 88% being singletons. Sequenced material: peripheral blood. Receptors originate from a human donor in a cohort sampled during active COVID-19. Both conserved end residues are part of each CDR3. Clone sizes are given selectively: once, few, many, or a class where the clone is expanded.

TRBV24-1,NA,CATSDLRSGRGNEQFF
TRBV6-2/TRBV6-3,NA,CASSLAHTQYF
TRBV6-2/TRBV6-3,NA,CASSYPGLAGTDTQYF
TRBV14,NA,CASSQDYGSFPRAGELFF
TRBV5-6,NA,CASSLPTDTEAFF
TRBV7-9,NA,CASSLGTLGEQYF
TRBV28,NA,CASSFRQGSYEQYF
TRBV23-1,once,CASSPQGVKDYGYTF
TRBV5-1,NA,CASGGTGANEQFF
TRBV4-3,once,CASSQDEGRETQYF
TRBV5-1,NA,CASSLDSSSNTEAFF
TRBV5-4,NA,CASSKGQANTEAFF
TRBV24-1,few,CATSDFRSMETQYF
TRBV7-9,NA,CASSSAGASTDTQYF
TRBV9,NA,CASTSYQDRGAAFF
TRBV18,NA,CASSPLSGAGSYEQYF
TRBV19,NA,CASSIRGQGAIQPQHF
TRBV7-2,NA,CASSSQGQPSSYEQYF
TRBV7-3,NA,CASSGQGVGEAFF
TRBV19,NA,CASGTAQQNSGANVLTF
TRBV13,NA,CASSSGQGRHEQYF
TRBV28,NA,CASIPPGQGETHEQYF
TRBV6-1,NA,CASSESADRLFF
TRBV7-9,once,CASSRAGGSTEAFF
TRBV15,NA,CATSRSMTSYSLQGEKLFF
TRBV6-2/TRBV6-3,NA,CASSSRLAGAYNEQFF
TRBV6-1,once,CASSEGGYRNTGELFF
TRBV6-5,NA,CASSYIPGPLNTEAFF
TRBV7-2,NA,CASSLVGLAGPGTDTQYF
TRBV9,NA,CASSVRTGQIPGANVLTF
TRBV19,NA,CASSGTRSTDTQYF
TRBV5-4,NA,CASSSPETQYF
TRBV6-5,NA,CASSLRAGGTEAFF
TRBV27,NA,CASKAGGASNEKLFF
TRBV1,NA,CTSRSTGTSLRQYF
TRBV6-5,NA,CASSYLQGDTEAFF
TRBV2,NA,CASSAHNREETQYF
TRBV30,few,CASALQGAGNEKLFF
TRBV29-1,NA,CSVGQAGGEQFF
TRBV7-9,NA,CASSLPSHGDIQYF
TRBV6-1,NA,CASSESGGNTIYF
TRBV6-5,NA,CASGPEGTRSLAFF
TRBV19,NA,CASSMRWREEYGYTF
TRBV5-1,once,CASSLDSGSRYNEQFF
TRBV7-2,few,CASSSFPNSPLHF
TRBV28,NA,CASNEGDTEAFF
TRBV29-1,NA,CSVEDRGANYGYTF
TRBV30,NA,CAWSKGQVEQPQHF
TRBV27,NA,CASSWAGSYGYTF
TRBV29-1,NA,CSVDIQVGLRGDGYTF
TRBV20-1,NA,CSASARGPETQYF
TRBV7-2,NA,CASSLESEVAETQYF
TRBV6-5,NA,CASSYPRGTGKYEQYF
TRBV5-4,NA,CASSRGGGQHYEQYF